The clone carrying this T cell receptor (beta chain) was seen a handful of times. The record originates from a study of sequential checkpoint blockade in melanoma. Study summary: Arm A got nivolumab then ipilimumab; arm B the reverse, 1:1. Each arm's sequence ended with maintenance nivolumab.

This sample's treatment: randomized to nivolumab then ipilimumab (arm A) or the reverse (arm B). No patient had prior DNA-damaging chemotherapy. From thawed PBMCs, live CD3+CD8+ cells negative for CD19 and CD56 were sorted. The V gene's germline CDR1 is SGHAT and CDR2 FQNNGV. V shed 5 bases, J shed 10 bases, and the junction held 14 bases outside the gene matches. The CDR3 consists of 17 residues. Profiled with immunoSEQ multiplex PCR; TCRdb holds only in-frame clones, not every one. The sample lists some 21,000 clones, about four fifths occurring once. This clonotype was sampled from a human donor with melanoma. Sequencing used CD8+ T cells sorted from blood (inferred from file names), obtained from a patient given nivolumab and ipilimumab in sequence. V is TRBV11-2 and J is TRBJ2-5, with 15 nucleotides matching TRBD2. CDR3 bases: TGTGCCAGCAGCAATTTGATAGGGACTAGCGGGGGGATGGACCAGTACTTC. Translating it yields CASSNLIGTSGGMDQYF.